The T cell receptor beta chain described here comes from a study of OX40 agonist ivuxolimab in advanced cancers. Generated by immunoSEQ multiplex PCR, the TCRdb table keeps only in-frame clones and is missing some. The table has about 50,000 clones, approximately 89% seen once; the top ten hold over 5%. The sample consisted of CD4+ or CD8+ T cells sorted from blood, taken in a trial of the OX40 agonist ivuxolimab. This TCR was sampled from an adult with an advanced solid tumor such as melanoma, head and neck, liver or kidney cancer.

The CDR3 sequence: CASSLTTNPQYF. In DNA, the CDR3 is TGTGCCAGCAGCTTAACCACGAACCCCCAGTATTTT. The J gene is TRBJ2-3, the V gene TRBV7-6; the D is unclear. The CDR3 is 12 amino acids. Germline CDR1 and CDR2: SGHVS and FNYEAQ. V gave up 2 bases and J gave up 12 bases, with 12 bases separating them.